Listed below are T cell receptor beta chains from one sample, sequenced in a study of read filtering for tumor transcriptome and immune sequencing. In TCRdb, the reads were re-called with MiXCR into one record per CDR3 protein. The data hold some 43,000 distinct CDR3 sequences, with about an eighth observed a single time. The sample consisted of a population of CD138-negative cells sorted from bone marrow. The source is a donor at least 40 years old with multiple myeloma. Each CDR3 is given with its conserved first and last residue.

TRBV23-1	TRBJ2-7	CASSLGRDRDHEQYF
TRBV20-1	TRBJ1-5	CSAQGNNQPQHF
TRBV20-1	TRBJ1-1	CSARPQGLAEAFF
TRBV28	TRBJ2-1	CASSPPGTSGSNEQFF
TRBV20-1	TRBJ1-5	CSAYIQGATSNQPQHF
TRBV12-3/TRBV12-4	TRBJ2-1	CASRTSGSANEQFF
TRBV7-9	TRBJ2-7	CASSQGPAGVSYEQYF
TRBV29-1	TRBJ2-5	CSVEKFQETQYF
TRBV11-3	TRBJ2-1	CASSPSGGRAVEQFF
TRBV5-4	TRBJ2-5	CASSLERSAGLTETQYF
TRBV5-1	TRBJ1-1	CASSLAHGGHTEAFF
TRBV7-2	TRBJ1-1	CASSLRQNTEAFF
TRBV12-3/TRBV12-4	TRBJ2-1	CASNRGGILYNEQFF
TRBV29-1	TRBJ2-3	CSASGSGTDTQYF
TRBV20-1	TRBJ1-6	CSARDGNRHYNSPLHF
TRBV11-2	TRBJ2-7	CASSFGSYEQYF
TRBV9	TRBJ2-1	CASSGLEAGVVGKFF
TRBV11-2	TRBJ1-1	CASSLEGWGENTEAFF
TRBV6-6	TRBJ2-6	CASRATGGSSGANVLTF
TRBV7-2	TRBJ2-7	CASSLWAGGVSEQYF
TRBV11-2	TRBJ2-3	CASSLQLAGGTDTQYF
TRBV2	TRBJ1-1	CASSEARAGLEAFF
TRBV19	TRBJ1-1	CASSSGTEVNTEAFF
TRBV20-1	TRBJ2-5	CSARDRLAGGRETQYF
TRBV28	TRBJ1-2	CASSRTQNIGYTF
TRBV5-1	TRBJ2-1	CASSLPGLNEQFF
TRBV10-3	TRBJ2-3	CAMKAGTSGRADTQYF
TRBV5-4	TRBJ2-1	CASSPTGDSYNEQFF
TRBV20-1	TRBJ2-2	CSARDWDGGTGELFF
TRBV25-1	TRBJ1-5	CASSSGRSQPQHF
TRBV29-1	TRBJ2-4	CSVGTGTIDIQYF
TRBV24-1	TRBJ2-1	CATGTYNEQFF
TRBV5-1	TRBJ2-5	CASSTGLAAQETQYF
TRBV7-9	TRBJ2-6	CASSLTGAGANVLTF
TRBV5-6	TRBJ2-1	CASSALSEQFF
TRBV28	TRBJ2-3	CDSSLEGVCTDTQYF
TRBV5-1	TRBJ2-3	CASSRSGGTGTDTQYF
TRBV7-3	TRBJ1-1	CASSLRGTEALF
TRBV6-5	TRBJ1-2	CASSYLQNYGYTF
TRBV29-1	TRBJ2-7	CSVEEGLASYEQYF
TRBV6-5	TRBJ1-2	CASSYSRTGNAGYTF
TRBV20-1	TRBJ2-3	CSARDASGGTDTQYF
TRBV7-2	TRBJ2-1	CASSPGTGNPRRDEQFF
TRBV14	TRBJ1-1	CASSRSTGLGNTEAFF
TRBV6-2/TRBV6-3	TRBJ2-7	CASRGGFGFEQYF
TRBV7-2	TRBJ2-1	CASSLGETRNPYNEQFF
TRBV7-6	TRBJ1-1	CASSSRVTTEAFF
TRBV12-3/TRBV12-4	TRBJ2-2	CASSGVGREELLF